This record covers a single TCR beta chain. The data were taken from a study of blood T cell repertoires in COVID-19. Study-wide context: PBMCs, B-cell-depleted T cells, or T cells provided the cDNA or gDNA that made up the material.

Original handling: It was from reference gene primer amplification that nucleated cell counts were estimated. TCRdb keeps only in-frame clones here, not all; method: immunoSEQ multiplex PCR. That table supplies the V and J calls and clone size; D and trimming were determined from the DNA. The sample carries over 100,000 clones, 86% recorded once. Sequences were obtained from peripheral blood. This clonotype was obtained from a man in his forties or fifties with acute or convalescent COVID-19.

In DNA form, the CDR3 reads TGTGCCAGCAGCCGGGGGACTAGTCCCACCGGGGAGCTGTTTTTT. This encodes CASSRGTSPTGELFF. The chain joins TRBV11-2 to TRBJ2-2; 8 bases fit TRBD2. V gave up 5 bases and J gave up 4 bases; unmatched junction bases: 6. The V gene's germline CDR1 is SGHAT and CDR2 FQNNGV. The CDR3 consists of 15 residues.